This entry describes one TCR beta chain. The antigen is unknown. The repertoire was sequenced with immunoSEQ multiplex PCR; TCRdb's copy has only in-frame clones and lacks some. The sample has roughly 100,000 clones, about 88% seen once. Time point here: baseline pretreatment blood. Treatment indicated: 15 Gy SBRT to primary tumor, nephrectomy 4 weeks later. Serial blood draws occurred at baseline and 2 and 4 weeks post-SBRT. Clear cell pathology was present in this patient's renal cell carcinoma. The record originates from a study of radiation and T cells in renal cell carcinoma. Study-wide background: Nephrectomy followed 15 Gy stereotactic body radiation by 4 weeks.

Points from the study as a whole: In blood, top tumor clones expanded by 2 weeks, shrinking by 4.

The CDR3 has 15 residues. The ends were cut back, 3 bases at V and 1 base at J, with 13 bases in the middle. In germline, CDR1 is MNHNS, CDR2 SASEGT. V is TRBV6-1 and J is TRBJ2-7; possibly TRBD1 or TRBD2 for D (5 bases each). Source: blood, taken from a patient whose treatment included radiotherapy and nephrectomy. The source is a man aged 50 to 60 with renal cell carcinoma. The CDR3 loop reads CASSEVGTVSYEQYF. CDR3 DNA sequence: TGTGCCAGCAGTGAGGTTGGGACGGTTTCCTACGAGCAGTACTTC.